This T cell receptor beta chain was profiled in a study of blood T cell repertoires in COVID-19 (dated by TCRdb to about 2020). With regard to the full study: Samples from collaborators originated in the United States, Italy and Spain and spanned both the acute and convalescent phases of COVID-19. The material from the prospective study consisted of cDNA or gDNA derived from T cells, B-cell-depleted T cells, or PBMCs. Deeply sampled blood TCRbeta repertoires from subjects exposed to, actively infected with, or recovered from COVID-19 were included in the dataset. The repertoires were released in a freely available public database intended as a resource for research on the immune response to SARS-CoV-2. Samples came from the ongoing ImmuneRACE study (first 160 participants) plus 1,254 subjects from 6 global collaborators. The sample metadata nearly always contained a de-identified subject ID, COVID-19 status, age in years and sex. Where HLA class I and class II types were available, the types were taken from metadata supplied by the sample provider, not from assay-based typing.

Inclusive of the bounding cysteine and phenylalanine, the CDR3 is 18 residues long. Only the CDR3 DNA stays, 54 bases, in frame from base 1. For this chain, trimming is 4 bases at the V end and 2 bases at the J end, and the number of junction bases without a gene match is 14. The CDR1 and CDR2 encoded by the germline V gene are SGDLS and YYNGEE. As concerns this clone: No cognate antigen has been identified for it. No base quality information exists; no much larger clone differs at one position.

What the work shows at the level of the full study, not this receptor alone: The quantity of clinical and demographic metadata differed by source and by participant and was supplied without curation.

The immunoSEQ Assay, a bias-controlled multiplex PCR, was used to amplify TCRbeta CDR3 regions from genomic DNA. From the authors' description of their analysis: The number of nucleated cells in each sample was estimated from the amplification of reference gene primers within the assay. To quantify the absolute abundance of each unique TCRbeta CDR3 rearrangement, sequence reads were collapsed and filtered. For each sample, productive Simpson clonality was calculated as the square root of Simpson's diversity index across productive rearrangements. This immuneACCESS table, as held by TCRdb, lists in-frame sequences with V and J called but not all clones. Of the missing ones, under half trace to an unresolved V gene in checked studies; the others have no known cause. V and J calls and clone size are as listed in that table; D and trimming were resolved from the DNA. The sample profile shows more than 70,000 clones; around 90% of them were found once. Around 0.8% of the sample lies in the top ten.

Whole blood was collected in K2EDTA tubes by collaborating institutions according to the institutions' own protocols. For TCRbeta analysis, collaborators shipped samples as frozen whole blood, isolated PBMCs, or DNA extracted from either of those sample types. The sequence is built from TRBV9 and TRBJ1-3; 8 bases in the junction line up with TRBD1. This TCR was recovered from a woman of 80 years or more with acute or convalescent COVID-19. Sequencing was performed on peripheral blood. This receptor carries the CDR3 CASSPKYPDREAGNTIYF. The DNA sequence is TGTGCCAGCAGCCCTAAGTACCCGGACAGGGAAGCTGGAAACACCATATATTTT.